This TCR beta chain was captured by sequencing in a study of blood T cell repertoires in COVID-19. Study at large: The origin of the acute and convalescent COVID-19 samples was the United States, Italy and Spain. The analysed material was cDNA or gDNA that came from T cells, B-cell-depleted T cells, or PBMCs.

Assay used: immunoSEQ multiplex PCR; TCRdb lists only in-frame clones, some missing. The sample lists some 100,000 clones; less than 90% were seen once. This clone was seen just once. The sample was peripheral blood. The TCR originated in an older woman with acute or convalescent COVID-19.

CDR3 in amino acids: CASSLDGTGGWNEQFF. The CDR3, as DNA: TGTGCCAGCAGTTTGGACGGGACAGGGGGATGGAATGAGCAGTTCTTC. The V and J genes are TRBV28 and TRBJ2-1, with 11 bases lining up with TRBD1. V gave up 3 bases and J gave up 7 bases; unmatched junction bases: 8. This CDR3 is built from 16 residues. Germline loops: CDR1 MDHEN, CDR2 SYDVKM.